The 10 T cell receptor beta chains below were found in one sample sequenced in a study of CD8 T cells in ankylosing spondylitis. One entry per CDR3 protein, called by TCRdb with MiXCR from the 5' RACE reads. The repertoire holds 750,000 to 850,000 distinct CDR3 sequences, with about 11% as singletons. Regarding the study as a whole: Roughly 8 highly homologous variants made up a TCR beta motif, and this motif appeared characteristic of ankylosing spondylitis blood.

Their specific antigens are unknown. Sequencing used blood, either unsorted or a sorted T cell fraction (not recorded which). All receptors derive from a male donor with ankylosing spondylitis.

This clonotype was picked up a small number of times. The chain joins TRBV14 to TRBJ2-2; D is possibly TRBD1 (5 bases). Germline CDR1 is SGHDN and CDR2 is FVKESK. With 4 bases removed from V and 1 base from J, the gap between germline ends came to 13 bases. The length of the CDR3 is 16 residues. The CDR3 nucleotides read TGTGCCAGCAGCCGACCGGGCCAGGGGAACACCGGGGAGCTGTTTTTT. This sequence encodes CASSRPGQGNTGELFF.

This clonotype was found a few times. This chain links TRBV20-1 with TRBJ2-7, with D unresolved. Per germline, CDR1 DFQATT and CDR2 SNEGSKA (reference sequence). The CDR3 has 13 amino acids. The ends were cut back, 0 bases at V and 9 bases at J, with 15 bases in the middle. This CDR3 reads CSARDEDRTGQYF. The CDR3 DNA follows: TGCAGTGCTAGAGATGAGGACCGAACCGGGCAGTACTTC.

This clonotype has at least ten counts. The rearrangement joins TRBV27 to TRBJ2-3; no clear D. The germline V gene encodes CDR1 MNHEY and CDR2 SMNVEV (reference sequence). This CDR3 comprises 15 residues. Trimming removed 4 bases at V and 2 bases at J, with 13 bases between. Here the CDR3 reads CASSYERASTDTQYF. CDR3 in DNA: TGTGCCAGCAGTTATGAGCGCGCATCCACAGATACGCAGTATTTT.

The chain combines TRBV7-9 with TRBJ2-1; 7 nucleotides line up with TRBD1. The junction had 11 bases not matched to a gene; V was cut back by 3 bases and J by 9 bases. Germline V gene data show CDR1 as SEHNR and CDR2 as FQNEAQ (reference sequence). This CDR3 has 15 residues. DNA of the CDR3: TGTGCCAGCAGCTTGGGGACAGTGGGGATGATTGAGCAGTTCTTC. It codes for CASSLGTVGMIEQFF.

The J gene is TRBJ2-5, the V gene TRBV7-2, with a tentative D call TRBD2 (5 bases). Trimming took 7 bases from V and 2 from J, leaving 14 bases between them. Germline V gene sequence: CDR1 SGHTA, CDR2 FQGNSA. The CDR3 totals 14 residues. CDR3 protein: CASIGQRLQETQYF. The CDR3 DNA reads as TGTGCCAGCATAGGCCAGCGGCTACAAGAGACCCAGTACTTC. Supplemented by reference TRBV7-2 and TRBJ2-5, the full variable domain reads GAGVSQSPSNKVTEKGKDVELRCDPISGHTALYWYRQSLGQGLEFLIYFQGNSAPDKSGLPSDRFSAERTGGSVSTLTIQRTQQEDSAVYLCASIGQRLQETQYFGPGTRLLVL.

The chain uses TRBV20-1 and TRBJ2-1, with D hard to call. The V end was cut by 1 base, the J end by 10 bases, with 8 bases between. Germline V gene sequence: CDR1 DFQATT, CDR2 SNEGSKA (reference sequence). This CDR3 comprises 11 residues. CDR3 in DNA: TGCAGTGCTAGAGCCCCCCCCGAGCAGTTCTTC. The encoded protein is CSARAPPEQFF.

This clonotype came up a few times. The chain is built from TRBV6-1 and TRBJ2-1; 12 nucleotides match TRBD2. V was pared by 5 bases and J by 9 bases, with 5 bases of the junction left unmatched. CDR3 length: 14 amino acids. Germline CDR1 reads MNHNS; CDR2 reads SASEGT. CDR3 in amino acids: CASSRRTSGTEQFF. The CDR3 DNA sequence: TGTGCCAGCAGTCGTCGGACTAGCGGGACTGAGCAGTTCTTC.

This clonotype was seen a handful of times. The rearrangement links TRBV7-2 to TRBJ2-5; 8 bases are a match to TRBD2. The CDR3 is made up of 13 amino acids. Per the germline V gene, CDR1 is SGHTA and CDR2 is FQGNSA. With V trimmed by 5 bases and J by 7 bases, 6 bases remained unmatched. The CDR3 DNA reads as TGTGCCAGCAGCGTTAGCGGGGACGGGACCCAGTACTTC. Encoded protein: CASSVSGDGTQYF.

This clonotype was found a few times. Germline and junction disagree at one end, which may indicate a read error. CDR3 in DNA: TGTGCCAGCAGCTTAGGGCCGGTCTTTCGGTTC. It encodes CASSLGPVFRF. This chain joins TRBV7-2 and TRBJ2-7; D is unresolved. Germline loops: CDR1 SGHTA, CDR2 FQGNSA. The CDR3 has 11 residues. The full variable domain, in which reference TRBV7-2 and TRBJ2-7 provide the parts outside the CDR3, is GAGVSQSPSNKVTEKGKDVELRCDPISGHTALYWYRQSLGQGLEFLIYFQGNSAPDKSGLPSDRFSAERTGGSVSTLTIQRTQQEDSAVYLCASSLGPVFRFGPGTRLTVT.

This clonotype was seen only once. This chain uses TRBV5-4 with TRBJ2-1; no reliable D call. Looked up from germline, CDR1 is SGHNT and CDR2 is YYREEE (reference sequence). Trimming removed 5 bases at V and 2 bases at J, with 11 bases between. This CDR3 has 14 residues. The CDR3 loop reads CASSADSTYNEQFF. CDR3 DNA: TGTGCCAGCAGTGCTGATAGCACCTACAATGAGCAGTTCTTC.